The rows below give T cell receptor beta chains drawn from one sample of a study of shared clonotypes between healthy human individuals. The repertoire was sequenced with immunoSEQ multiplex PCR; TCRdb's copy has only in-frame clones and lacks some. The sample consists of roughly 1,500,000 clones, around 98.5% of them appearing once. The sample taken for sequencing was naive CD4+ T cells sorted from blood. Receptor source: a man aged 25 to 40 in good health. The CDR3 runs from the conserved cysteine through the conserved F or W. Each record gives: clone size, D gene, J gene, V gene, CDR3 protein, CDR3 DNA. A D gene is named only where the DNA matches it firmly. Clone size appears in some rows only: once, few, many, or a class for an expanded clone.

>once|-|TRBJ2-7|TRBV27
CASAPRDTSSYEQYF
TGTGCCAGCGCCCCGAGGGACACCAGCTCCTACGAGCAGTACTTC
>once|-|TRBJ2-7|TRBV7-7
CASSPRRGAYEQYF
TGTGCTAGCAGCCCTAGGAGGGGGGCTTACGAGCAGTACTTC
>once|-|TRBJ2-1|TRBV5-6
CASSFYRDDEQFF
TGTGCCAGCAGCTTCTACAGGGATGATGAGCAGTTCTTC
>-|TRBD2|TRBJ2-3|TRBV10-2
CASSELAGGPRTDTQYF
TGCGCCAGCAGTGAGCTAGCGGGAGGGCCACGCACAGATACGCAGTATTTT
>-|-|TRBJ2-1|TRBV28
CASSRGQLNEQFF
TGTGCCAGCAGCCGTGGACAACTCAATGAGCAGTTCTTC
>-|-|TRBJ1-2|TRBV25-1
CASSEAVWGAQGYTF
TGTGCCAGCAGTGAAGCGGTCTGGGGGGCACAGGGCTACACCTTC
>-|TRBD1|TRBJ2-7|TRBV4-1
CASSQGDRGPYEQYF
TGCGCCAGCAGCCAAGGGGACAGGGGGCCCTACGAGCAGTACTTC
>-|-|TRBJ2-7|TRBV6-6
CASSYSGATYEQYF
TGTGCCAGCAGTTACTCGGGGGCTACCTACGAGCAGTACTTC
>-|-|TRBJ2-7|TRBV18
CASSPLNKGKYEQYF
TGTGCCAGCTCACCACTGAATAAGGGGAAATACGAGCAGTACTTC
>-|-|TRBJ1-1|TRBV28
CATEGRLNTEAFF
TGTGCCACCGAAGGACGGTTGAACACTGAAGCTTTCTTT